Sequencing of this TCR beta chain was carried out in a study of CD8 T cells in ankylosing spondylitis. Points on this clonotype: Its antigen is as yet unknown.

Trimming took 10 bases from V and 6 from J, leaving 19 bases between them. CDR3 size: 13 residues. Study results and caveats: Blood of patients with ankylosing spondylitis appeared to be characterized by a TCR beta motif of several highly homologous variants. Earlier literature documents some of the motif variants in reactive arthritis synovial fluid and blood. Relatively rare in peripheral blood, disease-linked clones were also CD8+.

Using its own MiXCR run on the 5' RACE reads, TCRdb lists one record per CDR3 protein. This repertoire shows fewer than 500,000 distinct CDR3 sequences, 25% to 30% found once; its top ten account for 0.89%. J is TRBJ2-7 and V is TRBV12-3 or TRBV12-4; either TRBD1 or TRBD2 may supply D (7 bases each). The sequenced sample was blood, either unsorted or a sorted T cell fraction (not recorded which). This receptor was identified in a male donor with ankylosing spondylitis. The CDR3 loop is CATAGQWTGEQYF. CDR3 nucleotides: TGTGCCACAGCGGGACAGTGGACGGGCGAGCAGTACTTC.